One T cell receptor beta chain is described in this entry. Antigen unknown. The CDR3 has 11 residues. The V and J ends lost 1 base and 7 bases respectively, with 4 bases between them. The data were taken from a study of type 1 and type 2 diabetes patients. Points from the study as a whole: In type 2 diabetes, highly-expanded CD4+ clones took a median roughly 4% of reads.

The PCR template was genomic DNA. The TCR beta CDR3 region was amplified using 30 forward and 13 reverse primers. TCRdb itself ran the multiplex PCR reads through MiXCR, one entry per CDR3 protein. Of under 300,000 distinct CDR3 sequences listed, roughly 50% are singletons. Sequencing was performed on peripheral blood mononuclear cells (PBMCs). This clonotype was sampled from a man younger than 35 with type 2 diabetes. The V gene is TRBV12-3 or TRBV12-4, the J gene TRBJ2-5; D uncertain. The CDR3 is CASSLGGTQYF. In DNA, the CDR3 is TGTGCCAGCAGTTTAGGGGGGACCCAGTACTTC.